This T cell receptor beta chain was recorded in a study of early T cells in non-severe SARS-CoV-2 infection. For the study at large: Unpaired chains resulted from sequencing bulk RNA of unsorted whole blood.

TCRdb re-analysed the 5' RACE reads in MiXCR, keeping a single row per CDR3 protein. Found here are tens of thousands of distinct CDR3 sequences, over 11% of them singletons; the top ten hold around 3.3%. Trimming took off 3 bases at V and 4 bases at J, with 9 bases between the two ends. In germline, CDR1 is SQVTM, CDR2 ANQGSEA. This CDR3 contains 12 residues. This sequence was found in an adult who was a healthcare worker with PCR-confirmed SARS-CoV-2 infection or an uninfected control (not recorded which). Sequenced: whole blood. This sequence joins TRBV29-1 and TRBJ1-2; D is unresolved. The CDR3 nucleotides read TGCAGCGTTGATCTGGGATTCTATGGCTACACCTTC. Encoded protein: CSVDLGFYGYTF. The full variable domain, with the rest looked up from reference TRBV29-1 and TRBJ1-2, is SAVISQKPSRDICQRGTSLTIQCQVDSQVTMMFWYRQQPGQSLTLIATANQGSEATYESGFVIDKFPISRPNLTFSTLTVSNMSPEDSSIYLCSVDLGFYGYTFGSGTRLTVV.